The 13 T cell receptor beta chains reported below all come from one sample, sequenced in a study of cytomegalovirus exposure and HLA in healthy donors. Researchers ran the PCR with 60 Vbeta and 13 Jbeta primers. Here immunoSEQ multiplex PCR was the method, and the copy in TCRdb shows in-frame clones only, minus some. The sample has about 200,000 clones, around four fifths seen once. Input material: PBMCs. The receptor set was obtained from a woman between 40 and 55 years old in good health and CMV-seronegative.

The rearrangement uses TRBV10-3 and TRBJ1-2; 11 bases line up with TRBD1. There are 13 residues in the CDR3. CDR1 is ENHRY and CDR2 is SYGVKD in the germline V gene. Trimming took 6 bases from V and 8 from J; bases not matched to a gene: 5. CDR3 region: CAISSGQGGGYTF. CDR3 in DNA: TGTGCCATCAGCTCGGGACAGGGGGGCGGCTACACCTTC.

The chain's CDR3 is CASSLDRSGQPQHF. DNA of the CDR3: TGCGCCAGCAGCTTGGACAGAAGTGGTCAGCCCCAGCATTTT. The chain couples TRBV5-1 to TRBJ1-5; D not resolved. Looked up from germline, CDR1 is SGHRS and CDR2 is YFSETQ. This CDR3 is 14 amino acids long. The V gene lost 0 bases and the J gene lost 6 bases, with 10 bases spanning the gap.

V is TRBV30 and J is TRBJ2-5, with unresolved D. The V end lost 0 bases, the J end lost 5 bases, and 7 bases lay between the germline ends. Germline V gene sequence: CDR1 GTSNPN, CDR2 SVGIG (reference sequence). The CDR3 loop spans 12 amino acids. The CDR3 reads CAWSVGSETQYF. For the CDR3, the DNA is TGTGCCTGGAGTGTGGGCTCGGAGACCCAGTACTTC.

V usage is TRBV11-3 and J usage is TRBJ2-7, with 9 bases that match TRBD1. Germline-derived CDR1 and CDR2 are SGHNT and YENEEA. This CDR3 spans 14 amino acids. Trimming cost V 5 bases and J 3 bases; bases outside gene matches: 5. This chain's CDR3 is CASSPGQGFYEQYV. The CDR3 DNA reads TGTGCCAGCAGCCCGGGACAGGGATTCTACGAGCAGTACGTC.

The chain employs TRBV7-3 and TRBJ2-1; TRBD2 aligns across 8 bases. The germline V gene encodes CDR1 SGHTA and CDR2 FQGTGA. V was pared by 5 bases and J by 4 bases, with 13 bases of the junction left unmatched. This CDR3 has 17 residues. The CDR3 nucleotides read TGTGCCAGCAGCCCCTCCCCTCTAGCGGGTGAATACAATGAGCAGTTCTTC. It codes for CASSPSPLAGEYNEQFF.

The chain combines TRBV9 with TRBJ2-1; possibly TRBD2 for D (5 bases). Germline V lookup: CDR1 SGDLS, CDR2 YYNGEE. The CDR3 loop spans 15 amino acids. Trimming pared 1 base from V and 2 bases from J, leaving 10 bases between. CDR3 in amino acids: CASSVSGNPYNEQFF. DNA of the CDR3: TGTGCCAGCAGCGTAAGCGGAAACCCCTACAATGAGCAGTTCTTC. Using reference TRBV9 and TRBJ2-1 for the parts outside the CDR3, the full variable domain is DSGVTQTPKHLITATGQRVTLRCSPRSGDLSVYWYQQSLDQGLQFLIQYYNGEERAKGNILERFSAQQFPDLHSELNLSSLELGDSALYFCASSVSGNPYNEQFFGPGTRLTVL.

The chain joins TRBV7-2 to TRBJ2-6; D call uncertain. V was pared by 5 bases and J by 5 bases, with 10 bases between. Germline values: CDR1 SGHTA, CDR2 FQGNSA. The CDR3 is made up of 14 amino acids. CDR3 bases: TGTGCCAGCAGCCGAGAGGCCCGGGCCAACGTCCTGACTTTC. It translates to CASSREARANVLTF.

The CDR3 protein is CASGQADTQYF. The CDR3 nucleotides read TGTGCCAGCGGTCAGGCAGATACGCAGTATTTT. The chain joins TRBV7-9 to TRBJ2-3; no reliable D call. CDR1 and CDR2 (germline): SEHNR, FQNEAQ (reference sequence). The CDR3 covers 11 residues. The ends were cut back, 8 bases at V and 4 bases at J, with 7 bases in the middle.

This clone was detected only once. The genes are TRBV5-6 and TRBJ2-3, with D hard to call. Germline CDR1 reads SGHDT; CDR2 reads YYEEEE. The ends were cut back, 2 bases at V and 2 bases at J, with 6 bases in the middle. The CDR3 runs 13 residues. The CDR3 DNA reads TGTGCCAGCAGCTTCCTTTCCACAGATACGCAGTATTTT. Amino acids: CASSFLSTDTQYF.

This clone turned up a few times. The chain uses TRBV25-1 and TRBJ2-2, with 7 positions matching TRBD2. The CDR3 consists of 14 residues. Germline V gene data show CDR1 as MGHDK and CDR2 as SYGVNS. Trimming removed 8 bases from V and 8 bases from J; junction bases left unmatched: 11. In DNA, the CDR3 is TGTGCCAGCGAACAGACTAGCTCCGGTGGGGAGCTGTTTTTT. Its protein product is CASEQTSSGGELFF.

V gene TRBV5-1 combines with J gene TRBJ1-4, with D maybe TRBD1 (6 bases). V shed 3 bases and J shed 6 bases, with 12 bases lying between them. CDR1 SGHRS and CDR2 YFSETQ come from the germline V gene. The CDR3 has 14 residues. CDR3 residues: CASSSGARDEKLFF. The CDR3 DNA reads as TGCGCCAGCAGCTCAGGGGCTCGGGATGAAAAACTGTTTTTT.

The chain joins TRBV9 to TRBJ1-5, with 10 nucleotides matching TRBD1. The CDR3 contains 14 residues. V gave up 3 bases and J gave up 6 bases; unmatched junction bases: 3. Germline V gene sequence: CDR1 SGDLS, CDR2 YYNGEE. DNA of the CDR3: TGTGCCAGCAGCGCAGGACAGGGGGGTCAGCCCCAGCATTTT. Amino acids: CASSAGQGGQPQHF.

The V and J genes are TRBV30 and TRBJ1-3; D gene uncertain. Germline CDR1 reads GTSNPN; CDR2 reads SVGIG (reference sequence). This CDR3 is built from 15 residues. V gave up 3 bases and J gave up 0 bases, with 12 bases separating them. CDR3 in DNA: TGTGCCTGGAGCCCAGACCGACTCTCTGGAAACACCATATATTTT. Translation gives CAWSPDRLSGNTIYF.